The 8 T cell receptor beta chains presented below share a single source sample, sequenced in a study of blood T cell repertoires in COVID-19. Assay used: immunoSEQ multiplex PCR; TCRdb lists only in-frame clones, some missing. The table records 150,000 or so clones, 75% to 90% of them present only once. Sequenced input: PBMCs or T cells enriched from blood (not recorded which). These receptors all stem from a woman between 40 and 55 years old who had been exposed to COVID-19.

This rearrangement joins TRBV5-1 to TRBJ1-4, with TRBD1 matching 9 bases. J was trimmed by 5 bases and V by 4 bases; bases with no gene match: 9. Germline assignment: CDR1 SGHRS and CDR2 YFSETQ. The CDR3 is made up of 16 amino acids. The chain's CDR3 is CASSGKGQGKNEKLFF. CDR3 nucleotides: TGCGCCAGCAGCGGGAAGGGACAGGGAAAGAATGAAAAACTGTTTTTT.

The genes are TRBV9 and TRBJ2-3, with D perhaps matching TRBD2 (6 bases). Germline lookup yields CDR1 SGDLS and CDR2 YYNGEE. V was cut by 0 bases and J by 8 bases, with 16 bases left in between. The CDR3 consists of 15 residues. CDR3 in amino acids: CASSVELGGIRTQYF. CDR3 coding DNA: TGTGCCAGCAGCGTAGAACTCGGAGGGATTCGTACGCAGTATTTT.

The chain is built from TRBV10-2 and TRBJ2-1; 8 bases map to TRBD2. The germline V gene encodes CDR1 WSHSY and CDR2 SAAADI. This CDR3 is 15 amino acids long. Losses at the gene ends were 2 bases for V and 5 bases for J; bases not matched to a gene: 5. The CDR3: CASSEGVAGHNEQFF. As DNA, the CDR3 is TGCGCCAGCAGTGAGGGGGTAGCGGGGCACAATGAGCAGTTCTTC.

The rearrangement joins TRBV7-9 to TRBJ1-1, with no clear D. CDR3 length: 13 amino acids. V was cut by 2 bases and J by 0 bases, with 4 bases left in between. Germline CDR1 and CDR2: SEHNR and FQNEAQ (reference sequence). The CDR3 DNA follows: TGTGCCAGCAGCTTAAGCATGAACACTGAAGCTTTCTTT. It translates to CASSLSMNTEAFF.

The V and J genes are TRBV5-8 and TRBJ1-4; 10 bases fit TRBD1. V lost 7 bases, J lost 0 bases, and 18 bases stayed unmatched. This CDR3 has 20 amino acids. Germline V gene sequence: CDR1 SGHTS, CDR2 YDEGEE. The CDR3 nucleotides read TGTGCCAGCGTCAGGCCCCCCGTTAGACAGGGGGCTTCAACTAATGAAAAACTGTTTTTT. This gives the protein CASVRPPVRQGASTNEKLFF.

The DNA for the CDR3 is TGTGCCAGCAGCCTACAGGGAAACACCATATATTTT. It codes for CASSLQGNTIYF. The chain uses TRBV3-1 (or the pseudogene TRBV3-2) and TRBJ1-3; D gene uncertain. Deletions cut 4 bases from V and 4 bases from J, with 5 bases between. The CDR3 runs to 12 residues. The germline V gene has CDR1 LGHDT and CDR2 YNNKEL (reference sequence).

The rearrangement links TRBV4-1 to TRBJ2-7; 8 bases line up with TRBD1. CDR3 length: 16 residues. Looked up from germline, CDR1 is MGHRA and CDR2 is YSYEKL. J lost 2 bases, V lost 1 base, and 7 bases had no gene match. This CDR3 reads CASSQALRQGTYEQYF. The CDR3 DNA reads as TGCGCCAGCAGCCAAGCTCTACGACAGGGGACCTACGAGCAGTACTTC.

This clone occurred once. This rearrangement joins TRBV3-1 (or the pseudogene TRBV3-2) to TRBJ1-6, with TRBD1 identical over 7 bases. J was trimmed by 4 bases and V by 3 bases; bases with no gene match: 0. The CDR3 loop spans 14 amino acids. Germline-derived CDR1 and CDR2 are LGHDT and YNNKEL (reference sequence). The CDR3 DNA follows: TGTGCCAGCAGCCAGGGACAGTATAATTCACCCCTCCACTTT. Encoded protein: CASSQGQYNSPLHF.